This T cell receptor (beta chain) emerged from a study of cytomegalovirus exposure and HLA in healthy donors. CDR3 length: 14 amino acids. Germline CDR1 is SGHAT and CDR2 is FQNNGV. The junction had 7 bases not matched to a gene; V was cut back by 5 bases and J by 4 bases. Sequencing used immunoSEQ multiplex PCR; TCRdb keeps in-frame clones, though not all of them. This table has about 88,000 clones, roughly 83% appearing once. Study-wide points: Some TCR beta chains (roughly 150 of them) were listed as cytomegalovirus-associated. It was reported that the classifier diagnosed cytomegalovirus status with high specificity and sensitivity in both the original and validation cohorts.

In regard to this clone: Its antigen is as yet unknown.

Source material: PBMCs. The TCR was taken from a woman younger than 35 in good health and CMV-seropositive. The J gene is TRBJ1-2, the V gene TRBV11-2; TRBD1 aligns across 7 bases. The CDR3 spells CASSAGGLIYGYTF. In nucleotides, the CDR3 is TGTGCCAGCAGCGCAGGGGGTCTCATCTATGGCTACACCTTC. Complete variable domain (other parts from reference TRBV11-2 and TRBJ1-2): EAGVAQSPRYKIIEKRQSVAFWCNPISGHATLYWYQQILGQGPKLLIQFQNNGVVDDSQLPKDRFSAERLKGVDSTLKIQPAKLEDSAVYLCASSAGGLIYGYTFGSGTRLTVV.